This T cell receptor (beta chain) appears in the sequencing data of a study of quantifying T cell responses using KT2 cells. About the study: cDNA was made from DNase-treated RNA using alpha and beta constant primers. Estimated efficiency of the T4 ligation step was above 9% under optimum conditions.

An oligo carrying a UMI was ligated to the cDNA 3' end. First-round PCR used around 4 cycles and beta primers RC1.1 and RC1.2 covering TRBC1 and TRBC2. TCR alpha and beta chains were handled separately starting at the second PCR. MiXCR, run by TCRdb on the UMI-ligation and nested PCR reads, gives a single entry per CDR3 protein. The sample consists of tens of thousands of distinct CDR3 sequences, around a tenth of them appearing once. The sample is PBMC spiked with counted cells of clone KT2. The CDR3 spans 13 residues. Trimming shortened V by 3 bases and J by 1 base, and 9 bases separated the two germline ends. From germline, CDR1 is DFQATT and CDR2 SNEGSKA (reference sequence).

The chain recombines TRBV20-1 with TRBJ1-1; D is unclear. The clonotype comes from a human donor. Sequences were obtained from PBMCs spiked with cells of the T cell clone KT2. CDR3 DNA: TGCAGTGCTAGGGGGATCTGGAACACTGAAGCTTTCTTT. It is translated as CSARGIWNTEAFF.